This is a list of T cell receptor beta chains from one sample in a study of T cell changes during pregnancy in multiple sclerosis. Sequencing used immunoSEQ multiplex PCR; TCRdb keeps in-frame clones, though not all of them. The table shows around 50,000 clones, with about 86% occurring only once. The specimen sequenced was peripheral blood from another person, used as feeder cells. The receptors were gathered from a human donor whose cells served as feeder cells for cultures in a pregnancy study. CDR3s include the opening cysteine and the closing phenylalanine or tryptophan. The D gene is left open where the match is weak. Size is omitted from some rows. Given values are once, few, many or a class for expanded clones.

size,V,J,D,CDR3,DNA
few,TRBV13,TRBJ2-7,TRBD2,CASSLESGGELNEQYF,TGTGCCAGCAGCTTGGAGAGCGGGGGGGAACTCAACGAGCAGTACTTC
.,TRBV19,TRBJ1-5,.,CASSDVGRESNQPQHF,TGTGCCAGTAGTGACGTGGGCCGCGAGAGCAATCAGCCCCAGCATTTT
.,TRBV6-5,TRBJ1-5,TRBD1,CASIPGTADQPQHF,TGTGCCAGCATACCCGGGACAGCCGATCAGCCCCAGCATTTT
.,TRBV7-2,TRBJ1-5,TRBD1,CASSIRHTGGYQPQHF,TGTGCCAGCAGCATAAGGCATACAGGGGGGTATCAGCCCCAGCATTTT
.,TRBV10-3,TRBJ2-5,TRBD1,CAISREQGYQETQYF,TGTGCCATCAGTAGAGAACAGGGGTACCAAGAGACCCAGTACTTC
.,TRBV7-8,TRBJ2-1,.,CASSFLQGGNEQFF,TGTGCCAGCAGCTTTCTACAGGGAGGTAATGAGCAGTTCTTC
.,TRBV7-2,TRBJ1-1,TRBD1,CASSPRGWQGGTEAFF,TGTGCCAGCAGCCCTCGGGGTTGGCAGGGGGGTACTGAAGCTTTCTTT
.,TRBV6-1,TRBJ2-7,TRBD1,CASTPGQGLYEQYF,TGTGCCAGCACCCCGGGACAGGGGTTATACGAGCAGTACTTC
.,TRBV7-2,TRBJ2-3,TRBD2,CASSLLSGGDGTDTQYF,TGTGCCAGCAGCTTACTTAGCGGGGGGGACGGCACAGATACGCAGTATTTT
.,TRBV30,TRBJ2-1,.,CAWSVRFGYNEQFF,TGTGCCTGGAGTGTACGTTTCGGTTACAATGAGCAGTTCTTC
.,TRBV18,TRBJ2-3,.,CASSPRGATTAKDTQYF,TGTGCCAGCTCACCAAGGGGGGCGACTACAGCGAAGGATACGCAGTATTTT
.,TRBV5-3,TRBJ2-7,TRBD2,CARSLEAGGLDEQYF,TGTGCCAGAAGCTTGGAAGCGGGAGGGCTCGACGAGCAGTACTTC
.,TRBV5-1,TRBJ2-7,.,CASSHDRSYEQYF,TGCGCCAGCAGCCATGACAGGTCCTACGAGCAGTACTTC
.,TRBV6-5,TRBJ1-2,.,CASSYVGGRAYGYTF,TGTGCCAGCAGTTACGTGGGGGGGAGGGCGTATGGCTACACCTTC
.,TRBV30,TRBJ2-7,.,CAWSVTGPTRF,TGTGCCTGGAGTGTAACGGGGCCAACAAGGTTC
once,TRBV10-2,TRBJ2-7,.,CASSEGTPYEQYF,TGCGCCAGCAGTGAGGGGACACCCTACGAGCAGTACTTC
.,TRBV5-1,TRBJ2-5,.,CASSLLSEETQYF,TGCGCCAGCAGCCTCCTCAGTGAAGAGACCCAGTACTTC
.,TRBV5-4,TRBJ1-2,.,CASSLTKQKLYGYTF,TGTGCCAGCAGCTTGACAAAACAGAAACTATATGGCTACACCTTC
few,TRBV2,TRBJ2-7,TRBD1,CASKDPGTGTGEQYF,TGTGCCAGCAAAGACCCCGGGACAGGGACGGGGGAGCAGTACTTC
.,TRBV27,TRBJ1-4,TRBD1,CASSLVYRGSNEKLFF,TGTGCCAGCAGTCTCGTATACAGGGGATCTAATGAAAAACTGTTTTTT
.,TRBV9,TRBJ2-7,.,CASSPQMGTYEQYF,TGTGCCAGCAGCCCTCAAATGGGAACCTACGAGCAGTACTTC
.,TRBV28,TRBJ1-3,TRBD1,CASSLPGTVVLGNTIYF,TGTGCCAGCAGTCTCCCCGGGACAGTGGTGTTAGGGAACACCATATATTTT
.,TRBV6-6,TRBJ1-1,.,CASSYGKVLNTEAFF,TGTGCCAGCAGTTACGGGAAGGTGTTAAACACTGAAGCTTTCTTT
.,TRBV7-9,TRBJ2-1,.,CASSLGVSGTGQFF,TGTGCCAGCAGCTTAGGTGTGTCGGGTACAGGGCAGTTCTTC
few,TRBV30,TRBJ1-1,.,CAWIPRENTEAFF,TGTGCCTGGATCCCCAGGGAGAACACTGAAGCTTTCTTT
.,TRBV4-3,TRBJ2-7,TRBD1,CASSQVWGQGRDEQYF,TGCGCCAGCAGCCAAGTGTGGGGACAGGGACGGGACGAGCAGTACTTC
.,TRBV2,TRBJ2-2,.,CASSVVELVGGGELFF,TGTGCCAGCAGTGTTGTAGAGCTGGTTGGGGGCGGGGAGCTGTTTTTT
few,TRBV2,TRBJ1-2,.,CASSEEGVSNYGYTF,TGTGCCAGCAGTGAAGAAGGAGTGAGTAACTATGGCTACACCTTC
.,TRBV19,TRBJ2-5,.,CASSPLDFGETQYF,TGTGCCAGTAGTCCCCTGGACTTTGGGGAGACCCAGTACTTC
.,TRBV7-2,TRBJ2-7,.,CASSQGGVSSYEQYF,TGTGCCAGCAGCCAGGGGGGCGTTAGCTCCTACGAGCAGTACTTC
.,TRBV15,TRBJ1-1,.,CATSSPPGQGMGLVTEAFF,TGTGCCACCAGCAGCCCTCCGGGGCAGGGAATGGGTTTGGTGACTGAAGCTTTCTTT
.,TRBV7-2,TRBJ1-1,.,CASSAWTVNTEAFF,TGTGCCAGCAGCGCCTGGACGGTGAACACTGAAGCTTTCTTT
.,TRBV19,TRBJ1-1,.,CASSMGSLPRNTEAFF,TGTGCCAGTAGTATGGGGTCACTCCCCCGAAACACTGAAGCTTTCTTT
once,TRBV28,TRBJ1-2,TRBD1,CASRKGAGGFAYGYTF,TGTGCCAGCAGAAAAGGGGCAGGGGGTTTTGCCTATGGCTACACCTTC
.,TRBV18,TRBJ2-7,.,CASSGGTEQYF,TGTGCCAGCTCCGGTGGGACGGAGCAGTACTTC
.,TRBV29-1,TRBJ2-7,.,CSVRTGTSYEQYF,TGCAGCGTCCGAACAGGGACCTCCTACGAGCAGTACTTC
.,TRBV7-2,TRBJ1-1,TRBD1,CASSPGTGVEAFF,TGTGCCAGCAGCCCAGGGACAGGGGTTGAAGCTTTCTTT
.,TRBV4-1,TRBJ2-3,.,CASSQTTSRDTQYF,TGCGCCAGCAGCCAAACCACTAGTAGGGATACGCAGTATTTT
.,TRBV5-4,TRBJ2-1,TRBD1,CASSLGAGQGIHEQFF,TGTGCCAGCAGCTTGGGCGCTGGACAGGGGATTCATGAGCAGTTCTTC
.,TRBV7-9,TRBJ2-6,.,CASSPTPSGANVLTF,TGTGCCAGCAGCCCGACACCCTCTGGGGCCAACGTCCTGACTTTC
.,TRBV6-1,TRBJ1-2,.,CASITGIRVYGYTF,TGTGCCAGCATAACCGGGATCCGAGTTTATGGCTACACCTTC
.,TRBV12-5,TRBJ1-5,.,CASGQAALQPQHF,TGTGCTAGTGGCCAGGCAGCTCTTCAGCCCCAGCATTTT
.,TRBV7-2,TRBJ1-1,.,CASSLGVTGTIRDTEAFF,TGTGCCAGCAGCTTAGGGGTAACGGGGACAATTAGGGATACTGAAGCTTTCTTT
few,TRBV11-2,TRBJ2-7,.,CASSLSGDYEQYF,TGTGCCAGCAGCCTTAGCGGAGATTACGAGCAGTACTTC
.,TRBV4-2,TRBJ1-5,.,CASSPGSPRGNQPQHF,TGTGCCAGCAGCCCCGGATCCCCGCGGGGCAATCAGCCCCAGCATTTT
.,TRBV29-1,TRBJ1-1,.,CSGGGTEAFF,TGCAGCGGGGGGGGAACTGAAGCTTTCTTT
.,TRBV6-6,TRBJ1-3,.,CASDGSGSAGNTIYF,TGTGCCAGCGACGGTTCTGGGTCAGCTGGAAACACCATATATTTT
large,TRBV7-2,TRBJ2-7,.,CASSLEPRLYEQYF,TGTGCCAGCAGCTTAGAGCCCAGGCTCTACGAGCAGTACTTC
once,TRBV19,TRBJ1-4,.,CASSSSGGTTNEKLFF,TGTGCCAGTAGTTCCAGCGGGGGAACAACTAATGAAAAACTGTTTTTT
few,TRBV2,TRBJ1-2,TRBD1,CASSEDRGLWSKGYTF,TGTGCCAGCAGTGAGGACAGGGGGCTTTGGTCGAAAGGCTACACCTTC
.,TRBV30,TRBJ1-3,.,CALQGDSGNTIYF,TGTGCCTTACAGGGTGACTCTGGAAACACCATATATTTT
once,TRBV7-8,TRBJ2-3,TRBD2,CASSRSLAGTSTDTQYF,TGTGCCAGCAGCCGTTCTCTAGCGGGGACTAGCACAGATACGCAGTATTTT